Each of the 8 T cell receptor beta chains below was sequenced from the same sample in a study of post-analysis software for immune sequencing data. Overall study results and limits: Controls had lower frequencies than patients of about 5 TRBV segments, which included TRBV5-6, TRBV5-1 and TRBV20-1.

Unique molecular identifiers had been added to the TCR beta cDNA libraries. TCRdb analysed the PCR reads with MiXCR anew, one entry per CDR3 protein. The sample holds roughly 580,000 distinct CDR3 sequences, 40% to 50% seen once. No cognate antigen is known for these TCRs. The specimen sequenced was blood. These receptor sequences come from a girl aged 5-17 years with multiple sclerosis.

The chain couples TRBV5-1 to TRBJ2-5; D uncertain. Gene TRBJ2-7 matches the end of the DNA better, so the J call may be wrong. Germline lookup yields CDR1 SGHRS and CDR2 YFSETQ. The CDR3 has 9 amino acids. As DNA, the CDR3 is TGCGCCAGCCGTCCCGAGCAGTACTTC. Encoded protein: CASRPEQYF.

Many counts were recorded for this clonotype. The chain couples TRBV5-1 to TRBJ2-7; 9 positions match TRBD1. V lost 7 bases to trimming and J lost 4 bases; unmatched junction nucleotides: 6. The V gene's germline CDR1 is SGHRS and CDR2 YFSETQ. The CDR3 runs 13 residues. Here the CDR3 reads CASGAGQGYEQYF. CDR3 DNA: TGCGCCAGCGGAGCGGGACAGGGATACGAGCAGTACTTC.

This clonotype has more than one count but fewer than ten. The chain couples TRBV5-1 to TRBJ2-5; D not resolved. CDR3 length equals 11 residues. Germline lookup yields CDR1 SGHRS and CDR2 YFSETQ. V was clipped by 3 bases and J by 6 bases, with 6 bases between them. The CDR3 loop reads CASSSEKTQYF. The CDR3 nucleotides read TGCGCCAGCAGCTCCGAGAAGACCCAGTACTTC.

This clonotype was picked up a small number of times. The chain uses TRBV20-1 and TRBJ2-5, with 8 positions matching TRBD1. With the DNA end fitting TRBJ2-7 better, the J assignment may be wrong. The CDR3 extends over 13 amino acids. The V gene's germline CDR1 is DFQATT and CDR2 SNEGSKA (reference sequence). The CDR3 sequence: CSASKTGVYEQYF. CDR3 DNA sequence: TGCAGTGCTAGCAAGACAGGGGTCTACGAGCAGTACTTC.

The chain carries TRBV20-1 and TRBJ2-5, with D unclear. The DNA end lines up better with TRBJ2-7; the J call may be wrong. The CDR3 contains 13 residues. Germline values: CDR1 DFQATT, CDR2 SNEGSKA (reference sequence). CDR3 sequence (DNA): TGCAGTGCTAGAGTAGCCAGCGTAAGCGAGCAGTACTTC. Residues: CSARVASVSEQYF.

The chain has TRBV4-1 and TRBJ1-2; TRBD1 matches 8 bases. Germline V lookup: CDR1 MGHRA, CDR2 YSYEKL. CDR3 size: 15 residues. V trimming: 2 bases; J trimming: 5 bases; junction bases outside the gene matches: 7. The chain's CDR3 is CASSQPGQGGYGYTF. The CDR3 DNA reads as TGCGCCAGCAGCCAACCCGGACAGGGAGGATATGGCTACACCTTC.

At least ten counts were recorded for this clonotype. The rearrangement links TRBV4-2 to TRBJ2-5, with D unclear. The end of the DNA aligns better with TRBJ2-7, so the J call may be wrong. The CDR3 covers 12 residues. Looked up from germline, CDR1 is LGHNA and CDR2 is YNFKEQ. DNA of the CDR3: TGTGCCAGCAGCCAAGTTCCCCACGAGCAGTACTTC. It specifies CASSQVPHEQYF.

In this sample, this clonotype turned up a few times. The CDR3 region is CASSLSFSGVPHGEKLFF. CDR3 sequence (DNA): TGTGCCAGCAGTTTATCGTTTTCTGGGGTTCCGCACGGTGAAAAACTGTTTTTT. The rearrangement links TRBV27 to TRBJ1-4; D remains unclear. The CDR3 runs to 18 residues. The V end lost 0 bases, the J end lost 7 bases, and 21 bases lay between the germline ends. CDR1 and CDR2 from the germline V gene are MNHEY and SMNVEV (reference sequence).